What follows are 3 T cell receptor beta chains derived from one specimen sequenced in a study of T cell responses to AZD1222 COVID-19 vaccine (dated by TCRdb to about 2021). The protocol used for the library was the immunoSEQ multiplex PCR assay. TCRdb carries this immuneACCESS record with in-frame sequences only. Its versions omit some clonotypes, under half of them owing to an unresolved V gene in the studies checked, with the rest unexplained. The sample table records 80,000 or so clones; approximately 86% of these occur just once. More than 4.5% of the sample is taken by the ten largest. The sample's time point, from its label and the paper: baseline before first vaccination. Interpreted using the paper, the treatment or condition label stands for: meningococcal conjugate vaccine given as trial control. The material was peripheral blood, obtained on day 0 of MenACWY control vaccination. These receptors came from an adult in good health.

The chain uses TRBV5-8 and TRBJ1-4; possibly TRBD1 for D (5 bases). Trimming shortened V by 1 base and J by 3 bases, and 13 bases separated the two germline ends. Looked up from germline, CDR1 is SGHTS and CDR2 is YDEGEE. This CDR3 contains 16 residues. This CDR3 is CASSLRFLGANEKLFF. In DNA form, the CDR3 reads TGTGCCAGCAGCTTGCGTTTTTTGGGGGCTAATGAAAAACTGTTTTTT. The whole variable domain, filled in from reference TRBV5-8 and TRBJ1-4, reads EAGVTQSPTHLIKTRGQQATLRCSPISGHTSVYWYQQALGLGLQFLLWYDEGEERNRGNFPPRFSGRQFPNYSSELNVNALELEDSALYLCASSLRFLGANEKLFFGSGTQLSVL.

J is TRBJ2-2 and V is TRBV19; TRBD2 agrees at 13 bases. This CDR3 contains 17 residues. The junction had 6 bases not matched to a gene; V was cut back by 2 bases and J by 6 bases. Per germline, CDR1 LNHDA and CDR2 SQIVND (reference sequence). CDR3 in amino acids: CASSIYRLAGGPGELFF. Written as DNA, the CDR3 is TGTGCCAGTAGTATATATCGACTAGCGGGGGGTCCCGGGGAGCTGTTTTTT.

With respect to this clone: A junction end diverges from the germline sequence, so it may reflect a read error. The rearrangement joins TRBV27 to TRBJ1-2; D is perhaps TRBD1 (5 bases). Germline lookup yields CDR1 MNHEY and CDR2 SMNVEV (reference sequence). The CDR3 extends over 14 amino acids. The CDR3, as DNA: TGTGCCAGCAGTTGGAACTCAGGGTCCTATGGCTGCACCTTC. Its protein is CASSWNSGSYGCTF.